Sequencing of this T cell receptor beta chain was carried out in a study of technical replicates of blood from four donors. Per the germline V gene, CDR1 is GTSNPN and CDR2 is SVGIG (reference sequence). The germline V and J ends were trimmed by 2 bases and 9 bases, with 16 bases remaining between them. CDR3 length equals 13 residues. Method: immunoSEQ multiplex PCR; TCRdb's copy keeps in-frame clones and lacks some. The sample includes 45,000 to 50,000 clones, about 93% of them seen just once. The TCR comes from a human donor in good health. Some clones in this sample may be carry-over from other donors' samples. The chain is built from TRBV30 and TRBJ1-2; D gene ambiguous. Sequencing used PBMCs. The CDR3 DNA follows: TGTGCCTGGAGTATAGGCGGGCCCTCCAGCTACACCTTC. Translated: CAWSIGGPSSYTF.